A single sample is the source of the 14 T cell receptor beta chains below, sequenced in a study of blood T cell repertoires in COVID-19. Libraries were prepared by immunoSEQ multiplex PCR; TCRdb keeps only in-frame clonotypes and omits some of them. The table has 200,000 to 300,000 clones, 75% to 90% seen once. Source material: peripheral blood. These receptors were collected from a woman aged 40-49 years who had recovered from COVID-19.

DNA of the CDR3: TGTGCCAGTACCTTAGGGGGGGGCCAGCCCCAGCATTTT. Translation gives CASTLGGGQPQHF. The J gene is TRBJ1-5, the V gene TRBV19; tentatively, D is TRBD1 (6 bases). Germline lookup yields CDR1 LNHDA and CDR2 SQIVND (reference sequence). Trimming removed 7 bases at V and 7 bases at J, with 14 bases between. CDR3 size: 13 residues. Full variable domain (remainder filled in from reference TRBV19 and TRBJ1-5): DGGITQSPKYLFRKEGQNVTLSCEQNLNHDAMYWYRQDPGQGLRLIYYSQIVNDFQKGDIAEGYSVSREKKESFPLTVTSAQKNPTAFYLCASTLGGGQPQHFGDGTRLSIL.

V usage is TRBV10-3 and J usage is TRBJ2-2; 7 bases are a match to TRBD1. This CDR3 contains 18 residues. The germline V gene encodes CDR1 ENHRY and CDR2 SYGVKD. V shed 5 bases and J 4 bases; nucleotides not matched to a gene: 16. As DNA, the CDR3 is TGTGCCATCAGTAGAACTACCCAGACAGGGTACAGCACCGGGGAGCTGTTTTTT. Translating it yields CAISRTTQTGYSTGELFF.

V gene TRBV5-4 combines with J gene TRBJ1-4; 10 positions match TRBD1. Germline V gives CDR1 SGHNT, CDR2 YYREEE (reference sequence). The CDR3 loop spans 14 amino acids. V was clipped by 4 bases and J by 8 bases; unmatched bases: 5. The CDR3 loop reads CASSPGTGDEKLFF. The CDR3 DNA follows: TGTGCCAGCAGCCCCGGGACAGGGGACGAAAAACTGTTTTTT.

The chain couples TRBV25-1 to TRBJ1-6, with D possibly TRBD1 on 6 matching bases. Trimming pared 6 bases from V and 8 bases from J, leaving 14 bases between. The CDR3 has 14 amino acids. The germline CDR1 and CDR2 sequences are MGHDK and SYGVNS. The CDR3 reads CASSATGFDSPLHF. For the CDR3, the DNA is TGTGCCAGCAGCGCAACAGGGTTCGATTCACCCCTCCACTTT.

This clone was counted a single time. The rearrangement links TRBV19 to TRBJ2-3, with 11 bases identical to TRBD2. The J segment lost 3 bases and the V segment lost 1 base, leaving 0 bases of the junction unmatched. The CDR3 has 15 amino acids. CDR1 and CDR2 (germline): LNHDA, SQIVND (reference sequence). The CDR3 DNA sequence: TGTGCCAGTAGTATAGTAGCGGGGGGGACAGATACGCAGTATTTT. This codes for CASSIVAGGTDTQYF.

This clone was seen a few times. V and J are TRBV5-6 and TRBJ2-7, with TRBD1 identical over 10 bases. CDR3 length equals 15 residues. The V gene end was trimmed by 6 bases and the J gene end by 6 bases; junction bases not matched to a gene: 12. Germline lookup yields CDR1 SGHDT and CDR2 YYEEEE. CDR3 in amino acids: CASTRDRGVRGEQYF. The CDR3 region has the DNA TGTGCCAGCACCCGGGACAGGGGAGTGAGGGGCGAGCAGTACTTC. Filled out from reference TRBV5-6 and TRBJ2-7, the complete variable domain reads DAGVTQSPTHLIKTRGQQVTLRCSPKSGHDTVSWYQQALGQGPQFIFQYYEEEERQRGNFPDRFSGHQFPNYSSELNVNALLLGDSALYLCASTRDRGVRGEQYFGPGTRLTVT.

V is TRBV14 and J is TRBJ1-2; TRBD1 matches at 9 bases. With 2 bases clipped from V and 5 bases from J, the junction kept 6 bases outside the gene matches. Germline CDR1 and CDR2: SGHDN and FVKESK. The CDR3 totals 15 residues. The CDR3 loop is CASSQLQGAGYGYTF. CDR3 DNA sequence: TGTGCCAGCAGCCAACTACAGGGGGCCGGGTATGGCTACACCTTC.

CDR3 coding DNA: TGTGCCAGCAGCTCCCGAGAGTTTAATGAAAAACTGTTTTTT. It translates to CASSSREFNEKLFF. The rearrangement joins TRBV5-8 to TRBJ1-4; D remains unclear. This CDR3 has 14 amino acids. The V end was cut by 3 bases, the J end by 4 bases, with 10 bases between. CDR1 and CDR2 from the germline V gene are SGHTS and YDEGEE.

This chain joins TRBV6-5 and TRBJ1-2; 9 positions match TRBD1. The CDR3 covers 15 residues. CDR1 MNHEY and CDR2 SVGAGI come from the germline V gene. Unmatched junction bases numbered 8, after V lost 7 bases and J lost 2 bases. This chain's CDR3 is CASNLQGAVNYGYTF. In nucleotides, the CDR3 is TGTGCCAGCAATCTACAGGGGGCGGTAAACTATGGCTACACCTTC.

The genes are TRBV15 and TRBJ2-7, with TRBD1 matching over 8 bases. The V gene's germline CDR1 is LNHNV and CDR2 YYDKDF (reference sequence). The CDR3 totals 13 residues. J was trimmed by 4 bases and V by 2 bases; bases with no gene match: 1. For the CDR3, the DNA is TGTGCCACCAGCAGATACAGGGGGTACGAGCAGTACTTC. It specifies CATSRYRGYEQYF. The entire variable domain, with the rest obtained from reference TRBV15 and TRBJ2-7, is as follows: DAMVIQNPRYQVTQFGKPVTLSCSQTLNHNVMYWYQQKSSQAPKLLFHYYDKDFNNEADTPDNFQSRRPNTSFCFLDIRSPGLGDTAMYLCATSRYRGYEQYFGPGTRLTVT.

The rearrangement uses TRBV7-9 and TRBJ1-1; D remains unclear. V lost 1 base to trimming and J lost 3 bases, with 18 bases between them. The CDR3 totals 17 residues. Germline V gives CDR1 SEHNR, CDR2 FQNEAQ (reference sequence). In DNA, the CDR3 is TGTGCCAGCAGCTTAGGATTAGATGCAGGATCCCACACTGAAGCTTTCTTT. Amino acid sequence: CASSLGLDAGSHTEAFF.

Concerning this clone itself: This specimen includes other DNA sequences encoding the same CDR3. The V and J genes are TRBV5-1 and TRBJ2-5, with unresolved D. Per germline, CDR1 SGHRS and CDR2 YFSETQ. The ends were cut back, 0 bases at V and 1 base at J, with 4 bases in the middle. The CDR3 has 13 amino acids. The CDR3 loop is CASSLGSQETQYF. CDR3 bases: TGCGCCAGCAGCTTGGGTAGCCAAGAGACCCAGTACTTC.

The chain couples TRBV3-1 (or the pseudogene TRBV3-2) to TRBJ2-2, with TRBD2 matching over 12 bases. The CDR3 contains 19 residues. The ends lost 0 bases at V and 3 bases at J; junction bases unmatched: 8. CDR1 LGHDT and CDR2 YNNKEL come from the germline V gene (reference sequence). CDR3 sequence reads: CASSQDWGLAGGHTGELFF. The CDR3 nucleotides are TGTGCCAGCAGCCAAGATTGGGGCCTAGCGGGGGGGCACACCGGGGAGCTGTTTTTT.

The chain recombines TRBV13 with TRBJ2-2; 7 nucleotides line up with TRBD1. Trimming took 5 bases from V and 4 from J; bases not matched to a gene: 4. In germline, CDR1 is PRHDT, CDR2 FYEKMQ (reference sequence). The CDR3 loop spans 14 amino acids. CDR3 sequence (DNA): TGTGCCAGCAGCCACAGGGGAAGCACCGGGGAGCTGTTTTTT. Protein: CASSHRGSTGELFF.